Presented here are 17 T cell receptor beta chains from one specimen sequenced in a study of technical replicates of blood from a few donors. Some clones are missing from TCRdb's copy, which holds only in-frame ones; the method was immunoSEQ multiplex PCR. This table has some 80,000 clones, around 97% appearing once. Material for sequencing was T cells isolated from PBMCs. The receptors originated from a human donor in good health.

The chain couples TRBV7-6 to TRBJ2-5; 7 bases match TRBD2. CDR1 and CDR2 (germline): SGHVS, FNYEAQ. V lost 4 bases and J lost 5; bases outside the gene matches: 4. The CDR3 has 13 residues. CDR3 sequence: CASSYLGGETQYF. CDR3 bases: TGTGCCAGCAGCTACCTGGGGGGGGAGACCCAGTACTTC.

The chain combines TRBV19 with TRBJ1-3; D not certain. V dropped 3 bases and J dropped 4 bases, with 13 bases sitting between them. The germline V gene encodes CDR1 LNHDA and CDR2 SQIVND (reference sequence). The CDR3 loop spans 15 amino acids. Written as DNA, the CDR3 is TGTGCCAGTAGTATTTATGAGGGATCCGGAAACACCATATATTTT. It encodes CASSIYEGSGNTIYF. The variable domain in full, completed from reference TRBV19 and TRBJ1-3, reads DGGITQSPKYLFRKEGQNVTLSCEQNLNHDAMYWYRQDPGQGLRLIYYSQIVNDFQKGDIAEGYSVSREKKESFPLTVTSAQKNPTAFYLCASSIYEGSGNTIYFGEGSWLTVV.

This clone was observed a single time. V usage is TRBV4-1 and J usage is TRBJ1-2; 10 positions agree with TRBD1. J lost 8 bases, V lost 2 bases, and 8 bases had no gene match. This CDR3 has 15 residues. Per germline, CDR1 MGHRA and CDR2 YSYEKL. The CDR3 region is CASSQTATGGGGYTF. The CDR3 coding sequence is TGCGCCAGCAGCCAAACCGCGACAGGGGGCGGCGGCTACACCTTC.

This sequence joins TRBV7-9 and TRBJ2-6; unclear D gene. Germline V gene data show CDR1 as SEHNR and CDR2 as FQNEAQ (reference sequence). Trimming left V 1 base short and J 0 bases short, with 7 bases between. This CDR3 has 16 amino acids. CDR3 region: CASSLVGYSGANVLTF. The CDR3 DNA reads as TGTGCCAGCAGCTTAGTCGGGTACTCTGGGGCCAACGTCCTGACTTTC.

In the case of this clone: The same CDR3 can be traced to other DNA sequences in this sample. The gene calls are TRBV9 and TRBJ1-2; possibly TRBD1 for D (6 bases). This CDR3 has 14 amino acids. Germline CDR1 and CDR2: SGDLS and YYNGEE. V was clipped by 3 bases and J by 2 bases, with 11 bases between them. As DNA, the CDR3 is TGTGCCAGCAGCGCCGGCCAGGGGAACTATGGCTACACCTTC. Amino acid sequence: CASSAGQGNYGYTF.

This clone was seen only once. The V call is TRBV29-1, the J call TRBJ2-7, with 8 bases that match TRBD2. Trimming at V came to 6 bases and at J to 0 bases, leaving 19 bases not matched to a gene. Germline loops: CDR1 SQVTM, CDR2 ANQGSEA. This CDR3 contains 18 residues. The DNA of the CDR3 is TGCAGCGTAGCAGGGGTAGGGGGGCTAGCGGGCCGCTCCTACGAGCAGTACTTC. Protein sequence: CSVAGVGGLAGRSYEQYF.

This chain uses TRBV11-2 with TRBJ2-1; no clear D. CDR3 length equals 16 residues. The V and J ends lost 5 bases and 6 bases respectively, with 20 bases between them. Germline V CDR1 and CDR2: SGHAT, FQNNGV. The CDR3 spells CASSLYEFYRSNEQFF. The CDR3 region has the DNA TGTGCCAGCAGCCTATATGAGTTCTACCGGAGCAATGAGCAGTTCTTC.

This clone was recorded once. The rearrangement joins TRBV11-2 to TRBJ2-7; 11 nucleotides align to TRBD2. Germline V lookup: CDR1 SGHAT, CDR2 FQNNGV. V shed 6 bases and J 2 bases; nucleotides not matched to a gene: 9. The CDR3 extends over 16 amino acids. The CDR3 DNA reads TGTGCCAGCAGGGTAGCTAGCGGGAGGACCGCCTACGAGCAGTACTTC. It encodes CASRVASGRTAYEQYF.

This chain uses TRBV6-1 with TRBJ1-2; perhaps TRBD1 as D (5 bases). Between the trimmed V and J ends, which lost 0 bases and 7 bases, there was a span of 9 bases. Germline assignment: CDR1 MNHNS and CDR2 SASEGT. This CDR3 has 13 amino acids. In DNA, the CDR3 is TGTGCCAGCAGTGAAGCAGGGGCGTTTGGCTACACCTTC. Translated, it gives CASSEAGAFGYTF.

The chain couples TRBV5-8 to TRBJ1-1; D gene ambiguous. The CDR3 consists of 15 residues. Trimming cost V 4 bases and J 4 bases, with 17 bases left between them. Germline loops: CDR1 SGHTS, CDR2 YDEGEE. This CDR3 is CASSTGRVWGTEAFF. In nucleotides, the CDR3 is TGTGCCAGCAGCACCGGGAGAGTTTGGGGCACTGAAGCTTTCTTT.

Here the CDR3 reads CASTVGGYGYTF. The CDR3 DNA follows: TGTGCCAGTACGGTAGGAGGGTATGGCTACACCTTC. This rearrangement joins TRBV19 to TRBJ1-2, with D uncertain. CDR1 and CDR2 from the germline V gene are LNHDA and SQIVND (reference sequence). V was shortened by 7 bases and J by 5 bases, with 11 bases between the two germline ends. The CDR3 loop spans 12 amino acids.

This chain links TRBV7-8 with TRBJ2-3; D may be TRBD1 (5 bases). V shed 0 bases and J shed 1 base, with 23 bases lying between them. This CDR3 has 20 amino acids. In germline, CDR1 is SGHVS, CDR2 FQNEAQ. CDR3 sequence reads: CASSLARKGKSVLGTDTQYF. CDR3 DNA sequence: TGTGCCAGCAGCTTAGCTAGAAAGGGGAAAAGCGTTTTGGGCACAGATACGCAGTATTTT.

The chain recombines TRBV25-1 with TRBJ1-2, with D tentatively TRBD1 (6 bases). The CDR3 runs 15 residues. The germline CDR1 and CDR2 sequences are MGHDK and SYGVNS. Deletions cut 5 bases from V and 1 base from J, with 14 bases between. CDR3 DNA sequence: TGTGCCAGCAGTACCCGACAGGCCGGTAACTATGGCTACACCTTC. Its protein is CASSTRQAGNYGYTF.

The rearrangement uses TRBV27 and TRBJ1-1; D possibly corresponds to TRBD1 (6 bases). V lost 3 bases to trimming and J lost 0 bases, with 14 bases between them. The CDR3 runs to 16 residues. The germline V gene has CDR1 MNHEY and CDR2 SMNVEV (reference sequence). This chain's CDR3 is CASSLRGGYMNTEAFF. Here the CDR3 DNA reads TGTGCCAGCAGTTTGAGAGGGGGATATATGAACACTGAAGCTTTCTTT.

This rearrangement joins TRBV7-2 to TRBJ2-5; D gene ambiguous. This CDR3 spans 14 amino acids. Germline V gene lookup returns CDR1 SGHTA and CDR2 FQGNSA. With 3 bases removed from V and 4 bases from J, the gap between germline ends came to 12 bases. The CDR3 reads CASSFTRLVETQYF. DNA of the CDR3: TGTGCCAGCAGCTTTACGAGACTGGTAGAGACCCAGTACTTC.

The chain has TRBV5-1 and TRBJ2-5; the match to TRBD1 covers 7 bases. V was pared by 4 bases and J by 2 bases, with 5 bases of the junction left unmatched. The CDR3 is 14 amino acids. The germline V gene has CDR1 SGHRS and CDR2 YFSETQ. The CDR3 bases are TGCGCCAGCAGCCAGCAGGGGGAGCAAGAGACCCAGTACTTC. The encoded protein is CASSQQGEQETQYF.

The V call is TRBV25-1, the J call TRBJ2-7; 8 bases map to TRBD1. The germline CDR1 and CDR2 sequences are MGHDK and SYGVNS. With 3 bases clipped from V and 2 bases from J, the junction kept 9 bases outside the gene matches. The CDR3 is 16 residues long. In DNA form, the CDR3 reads TGTGCCAGCAGTGACCAAGACAGGGGTCTCGCCTACGAGCAGTACTTC. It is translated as CASSDQDRGLAYEQYF.